This T cell receptor (beta chain) stems from a study of blood T cell repertoires in COVID-19. This CDR3 spans 14 amino acids. Germline loops: CDR1 LNHDA, CDR2 SQIVND (reference sequence). V lost 6 bases and J 8 bases, leaving 17 bases between the germline ends. Followed over time, Seattle patients had been enrolled while infection was active. Sequencing used immunoSEQ multiplex PCR; TCRdb keeps in-frame clones, though not all of them. The sample consists of roughly 68,000 clones, about four fifths of them appearing once. This chain uses TRBV19 with TRBJ2-1, with D maybe TRBD1 (6 bases). This sequence was found in a man between 60 and 70 years old with COVID-19, enrolled during active disease. Sequenced sample: peripheral blood. CDR3 nucleotides: TGTGCCAGTAGAGGGGGAGTCAGTCGCGATGAGCAGTTCTTC. As protein: CASRGGVSRDEQFF. Combining the CDR3 with reference TRBV19 and TRBJ2-1 gives the whole variable domain DGGITQSPKYLFRKEGQNVTLSCEQNLNHDAMYWYRQDPGQGLRLIYYSQIVNDFQKGDIAEGYSVSREKKESFPLTVTSAQKNPTAFYLCASRGGVSRDEQFFGPGTRLTVL.